A selection of T cell receptor beta chains follows, all from one sample in a study of resident and recirculating memory T cells in vitiligo. Using immunoSEQ multiplex PCR, the repertoire was profiled, and TCRdb retains in-frame clones only, with some absent. The sample includes more than 35,000 clones, around nine tenths of them seen just once. The sequencing sample was made of blood. Receptor source: a male donor with vitiligo. Both conserved end residues are part of each CDR3.

j_call	v_call	cdr3_aa
TRBJ2-3	TRBV9	CASSVRGGESTDTQYF
TRBJ2-3	TRBV4-2	CASSQEVRGRTDTQYF
TRBJ2-7	TRBV4-1	CASSQLASQALLYEQYF
TRBJ2-7	TRBV27	CASSAGTGPYEQYF
TRBJ2-5	TRBV9	CASSVGQGRETQYF
TRBJ1-5	TRBV19	CASSATGTGVGQPQHF
TRBJ1-2	TRBV6-1	CASSESLWGYTF
TRBJ1-5	TRBV30	CAWSRGQGDLQPQHF
TRBJ2-5	TRBV7-9	CASSGTSKETQYF
TRBJ2-3	TRBV6-1	CASRLGTGTTDTQYF
TRBJ2-1	TRBV5-1	CASCSPGLAINEQFF
TRBJ1-1	TRBV6-5	CASSYSERGTEAFF
TRBJ1-1	TRBV9	CASSVMSGTEAFF
TRBJ2-5	TRBV5-6	CASRRDREYQETQYF
TRBJ2-4	TRBV5-4	CASSFRDRGAAKNIQYF
TRBJ1-5	TRBV30	CAWSAGQRNQPQHF
TRBJ1-3	TRBV9	CASSVVGADGNTIYF
TRBJ2-7	TRBV27	CASSPLRRPRSRVSGVLGEQYF
TRBJ2-7	TRBV9	CASSVTGTGSYEQYF
TRBJ2-7	TRBV11-2	CASSLKPKTYEQYF
TRBJ1-5	TRBV6-1	CASRTESNQPQHF
TRBJ2-5	TRBV15	CATSWGVGETQYF
TRBJ1-1	TRBV18	CASSPTENTEAFF
TRBJ2-3	TRBV6-6	CASSSTGTDTQYF
TRBJ2-2	TRBV7-2	CASSSLAGRFTGELFF
TRBJ1-6	TRBV7-6	CASSLYETGKNSPLHF